The rows below give T cell receptor beta chains drawn from one sample of a study of shared clonotypes between healthy human individuals. Using immunoSEQ multiplex PCR, the repertoire was profiled, and TCRdb retains in-frame clones only, with some absent. The table shows approximately 2,300,000 clones, with about nine tenths occurring only once. The source material was naive CD4+ T cells from PBMCs. The receptors were gathered from a man aged 18 to 29 in good health. Some clones in this sample may be carry-over from other donors' samples. The CDR3 runs from the conserved cysteine through the conserved F or W. The D gene is left open where the match is weak. Size is omitted from some rows. Given values are once, few, many or a class for expanded clones.

NA,TRBJ2-7,TRBV28,few,CAIGTYEQYF,TGTGCCATCGGGACCTACGAGCAGTACTTC
TRBD1,TRBJ2-3,TRBV6-1,NA,CASSERLRGWTGDTDTQYF,TGTGCCAGCAGTGAAAGGCTTAGGGGCTGGACAGGAGACACAGATACGCAGTATTTT
NA,TRBJ2-5,TRBV7-9,once,CASSLIIETQYF,TGTGCCAGCAGCTTGATTATTGAGACCCAGTACTTC
NA,TRBJ2-5,TRBV7-8,NA,CASSPLAQGEGGTQYF,TGTGCCAGCAGCCCCCTCGCCCAGGGAGAGGGCGGGACCCAGTACTTC
NA,TRBJ2-3,TRBV11-1,NA,CASSWPADRLYSTDTQYF,TGTGCCAGCAGCTGGCCCGCCGACAGGCTATACAGCACAGATACGCAGTATTTT
NA,TRBJ2-3,TRBV19,NA,CASSILTLGTDTQYF,TGTGCCAGTAGTATTCTGACTTTGGGCACAGATACGCAGTATTTT
NA,TRBJ2-7,TRBV4-1,NA,CASSQETGQDSSYEQYF,TGCGCCAGCAGCCAAGAAACAGGGCAGGACTCCTCCTACGAGCAGTACTTC
NA,TRBJ2-7,TRBV27,NA,CASSEIQGGSYEQYF,TGTGCCAGCAGCGAAATCCAAGGGGGCTCCTACGAGCAGTACTTC
TRBD2,TRBJ2-7,TRBV5-6,NA,CASSLGARSASGSPYEQYF,TGTGCCAGCAGCTTGGGAGCTCGGTCGGCTAGCGGGAGCCCCTACGAGCAGTACTTC
NA,TRBJ1-4,TRBV28,NA,CASSPGGSATNEKLFF,TGTGCCAGCAGTCCGGGGGGTTCTGCAACTAATGAAAAACTGTTTTTT
TRBD2,TRBJ2-5,TRBV15,NA,CATSREGTSGETQYF,TGTGCCACCAGCAGAGAGGGGACTAGCGGAGAGACCCAGTACTTC
TRBD2,TRBJ2-1,TRBV27,NA,CASRTPGLAGVNEQFF,TGTGCCAGCAGGACGCCGGGACTAGCGGGAGTCAATGAGCAGTTCTTC
NA,TRBJ2-2,TRBV10-1,once,CASSDQVVSGELFF,TGCGCCAGCAGTGATCAAGTTGTTTCCGGGGAGCTGTTTTTT
TRBD2,TRBJ2-3,TRBV30,NA,CAWTSGASGNTDTQYF,TGTGCCTGGACCTCAGGGGCTAGCGGGAACACAGATACGCAGTATTTT
TRBD1,TRBJ2-3,TRBV15,NA,CATTLQGRVTDTQYF,TGTGCCACCACCTTACAGGGGCGCGTCACAGATACGCAGTATTTT
NA,TRBJ2-7,TRBV28,NA,CASTSRSPGEQYF,TGTGCCAGCACCTCGCGGTCGCCAGGAGAGCAGTACTTC
NA,TRBJ2-7,TRBV25-1,NA,CASSKGLLYEQYF,TGTGCCAGCAGTAAGGGACTCCTCTACGAGCAGTACTTC
NA,TRBJ2-3,TRBV4-1,once,CASSRKVVDTQYF,TGCGCCAGCAGCCGAAAAGTTGTGGATACGCAGTATTTT
NA,TRBJ1-3,TRBV9,NA,CASSVGLEGAGNTIYF,TGTGCCAGCAGCGTAGGTCTGGAGGGGGCTGGAAACACCATATATTTT
NA,TRBJ2-1,TRBV2,once,CASSASYNEQFF,TGTGCCAGCAGTGCCTCCTACAATGAGCAGTTCTTC
NA,TRBJ2-1,TRBV29-1,NA,CSVEAQYNEQFF,TGCAGCGTTGAAGCTCAGTACAATGAGCAGTTCTTC
TRBD2,TRBJ2-7,TRBV7-3,NA,CASSLGTSSGEQYF,TGTGCCAGCAGCCTCGGGACTAGTTCGGGCGAGCAGTACTTC
TRBD2,TRBJ2-3,TRBV9,NA,CASSVVPGGADTQYF,TGTGCCAGCAGCGTAGTCCCGGGAGGAGCAGATACGCAGTATTTT
NA,TRBJ2-7,TRBV18,NA,CASSPDRTYEQYF,TGTGCCAGCTCGCCGGACAGAACCTACGAGCAGTACTTC
NA,TRBJ2-6,TRBV5-1,NA,CASSLAQQAYSGANVLTF,TGCGCCAGCAGCTTGGCCCAACAGGCATACTCTGGGGCCAACGTCCTGACTTTC
TRBD2,TRBJ2-2,TRBV9,NA,CASSVGTSGSTGELFF,TGTGCCAGCAGCGTAGGCACAAGCGGGAGCACCGGGGAGCTGTTTTTT
TRBD2,TRBJ2-1,TRBV15,NA,CATSRDRVAGGSARQEQFF,TGTGCCACCAGCAGAGATCGTGTAGCGGGAGGGTCGGCAAGACAGGAGCAGTTCTTC
TRBD1,TRBJ1-1,TRBV19,NA,CASSIDLDRVYTEAFF,TGTGCCAGTAGTATAGACCTGGACAGGGTCTACACTGAAGCTTTCTTT
NA,TRBJ2-3,TRBV4-1,NA,CASSQEGQASADTQYF,TGCGCCAGCAGCCAAGAAGGGCAGGCGTCGGCAGATACGCAGTATTTT
NA,TRBJ2-5,TRBV28,NA,CASSLSKVGETQYF,TGTGCCAGCAGTTTGTCCAAGGTCGGGGAGACCCAGTACTTC
NA,TRBJ2-2,TRBV4-2,NA,CASSQEQSGGATGELFF,TGTGCCAGCAGCCAAGAGCAAAGTGGGGGTGCGACCGGGGAGCTGTTTTTT
NA,TRBJ2-3,TRBV6-6,NA,CASSGRREPPGDTQYF,TGTGCCAGCAGCGGTCGGCGGGAACCTCCTGGAGATACGCAGTATTTT